This entry concerns a single TCR beta chain. The data derive from a study of OX40 agonist ivuxolimab in advanced cancers. As for the study in general: Partial responses were observed in three patients, of whom one had hepatocellular carcinoma and two had cutaneous melanoma.

Trimming took off 6 bases at V and 4 bases at J, with 12 bases between the two ends. Germline V gene sequence: CDR1 MNHEY, CDR2 SVGAGI. The CDR3 covers 13 residues. Only in-frame clones appear in the TCRdb table, and some are missing; sequencing was by immunoSEQ multiplex PCR. Here the sample spans 80,000 to 100,000 clones, around 90% being singletons. The TCR originated in an adult with an advanced solid tumor such as melanoma, head and neck, liver or kidney cancer. The source was CD4+ or CD8+ T cells sorted from blood, collected in a trial of the OX40 agonist ivuxolimab. The chain couples TRBV6-5 to TRBJ1-1, with D tentatively TRBD1 (6 bases). The CDR3 region has the DNA TGTGCCAGCAGGTTCAGGGGTCGCACTGAAGCTTTCTTT. The encoded protein is CASRFRGRTEAFF.